This TCR beta chain came from a study of HIV-infected patients and healthy controls. General study results and limits: Significantly higher mean Gini indices appeared in HIV-infected repertoires, possibly reflecting oligoclonality. The seeming recovery of the Gini index after therapy in HIV-infected patients vanished in size-matched data.

cDNA was made from 400 to 500 ng RNA using alpha and beta constant primers. Alpha and beta chain libraries were made separately by chain-specific third strand synthesis with multiplexing indices. TCRdb passed the 5' RACE reads through MiXCR, listing each CDR3 protein once. This table holds more than 10,000 distinct CDR3 sequences, roughly a tenth found once. Whole blood was used without fractionation, so all unsorted peripheral T cells were included. V was trimmed by 1 base and J by 5 bases, leaving 5 bases between them. The germline CDR1 and CDR2 sequences are SGHAT and FQNNGV. CDR3 length equals 12 residues. This clonotype was seen repeatedly, ten times or more. What it binds is unknown.

The source is an adult in good health. Source material: blood. The rearrangement joins TRBV11-2 to TRBJ2-5; no firm D call. CDR3 region: CASSLGDETQYF. CDR3 bases: TGTGCCAGCAGCTTAGGTGATGAGACCCAGTACTTC.